Ten or more counts support the clone carrying this T cell receptor beta chain. From the RT-PCR reads, TCRdb called clonotypes with MiXCR, one entry per CDR3 protein. The sample yields 650,000 to 800,000 distinct CDR3 sequences, more than 13% seen once. Germline lookup yields CDR1 SGHRS and CDR2 YFSETQ. The length of the CDR3 is 13 residues. Trimming shortened V by 4 bases and J by 8 bases, and 13 bases separated the two germline ends. Sequenced material: memory CD4+ T cells from blood. The chain carries TRBV5-1 and TRBJ1-5; D gene ambiguous. This receptor was identified in a female donor in good health, serving as a healthy control. This chain's CDR3 is CASSDNIGEPQHF. CDR3 nucleotides: TGCGCCAGCAGCGATAATATCGGGGAGCCCCAGCATTTT.